A selection of T cell receptor beta chains follows, all from one sample in a study of shared clonotypes between healthy human individuals. Using immunoSEQ multiplex PCR, the repertoire was profiled, and TCRdb retains in-frame clones only, with some absent. The sample gives about 820,000 clones, about 92% of which show up once; 24% is in the top ten. The sequenced material came from naive CD8+ T cells sorted from blood. The receptors stem from a man aged 25-40 years in good health. CDR3s include the opening cysteine and the closing phenylalanine or tryptophan. D genes are given only for firm matches. Clone size is shown for a subset of rows, as once, few, many or a class of expanded clone.

>few|.|TRBV6-5|TRBJ2-7
TGTGCCAGCAGTGTAGACGGCGACGAGCAGTACTTC
CASSVDGDEQYF
>.|TRBD1|TRBV7-9|TRBJ2-5
TGTGCCAGCAGGCGGACAGGGCAAGAGACCCAGTACTTC
CASRRTGQETQYF
>.|TRBD1|TRBV11-3|TRBJ2-4
TGTGCCAGCAGCTTACCCGGGACAGGGTGGGACCAAAACATTCAGTACTTC
CASSLPGTGWDQNIQYF
>.|.|TRBV6-1|TRBJ2-4
TGTGCCAGCAGTGAATATTTGTCAGGCCTTACGGAAAACATTCAGTACTTC
CASSEYLSGLTENIQYF
>.|TRBD1|TRBV15|TRBJ2-3
TGTGCCACCAGCAAAGACAGGGTGGGGAAAGATACGCAGTATTTT
CATSKDRVGKDTQYF
>.|.|TRBV27|TRBJ2-1
TGTGCCAGCAGTCCCCTGGGGGCGGGGAAGAACAATGAGCAGTTCTTC
CASSPLGAGKNNEQFF
>.|TRBD2|TRBV27|TRBJ2-7
TGTGCCTCCGCCTCGGGGCTAGCGGGAGGGAATGAGCAGTACTTC
CASASGLAGGNEQYF
>.|TRBD2|TRBV7-9|TRBJ2-7
TGTGCCAGCAGCCACGGACTAGTAACAACGGACGAGCAGTACTTC
CASSHGLVTTDEQYF
>.|TRBD2|TRBV27|TRBJ2-1
TGTGCCAGCAGTTATGGGACTAGCGGGAGTCTTCGGTACAATGAGCAGTTCTTC
CASSYGTSGSLRYNEQFF
>.|.|TRBV27|TRBJ2-4
TGTGCCAGCAGTGCAACTATACCAATGTTAAACATTCAGTACTTC
CASSATIPMLNIQYF
>.|TRBD1|TRBV5-1|TRBJ2-1
TGCGCCAGCAGCTTGCGTTACAGGGGCAAGAGCTCCTACAATGAGCAGTTCTTC
CASSLRYRGKSSYNEQFF
>.|TRBD2|TRBV7-8|TRBJ2-5
TGTGCCAGCAGCTCGTGGACTAGCGGGAGATTTGAGACCCAGTACTTC
CASSSWTSGRFETQYF
>.|TRBD1|TRBV9|TRBJ2-1
TGTGCCAGCAGCGAGGGACAGAGCTCCTACAATGAGCAGTTCTTC
CASSEGQSSYNEQFF
>once|TRBD1|TRBV29-1|TRBJ2-1
TGCAGCGTTGAACTAACCGGGACAGAAGGCTACAATGAGCAGTTCTTC
CSVELTGTEGYNEQFF
>.|TRBD2|TRBV7-9|TRBJ2-2
TGTGCCAGAGAAAGACTAGCGGCGAACACCGGGGAGCTGTTTTTT
CARERLAANTGELFF
>.|.|TRBV6-5|TRBJ1-5
TGTGCCAGCAGCCTCCAGGGAGGGAGTCAGCCCCAGCATTTT
CASSLQGGSQPQHF
>once|.|TRBV11-2|TRBJ2-7
TGTGCCAGCAGCTCCCTTCCCCGTGGCCGACGTTTTGAGCAGTACTTC
CASSSLPRGRRFEQYF
>.|.|TRBV6-5|TRBJ1-4
TGTGCCAGCAGTCAGGGGTGGCGGGACGAAAAACTGTTTTTT
CASSQGWRDEKLFF
>.|.|TRBV28|TRBJ2-1
TGTGCCAGCAGTTTCGCTCAGGGATACAATGAGCAGTTCTTC
CASSFAQGYNEQFF
>.|.|TRBV10-3|TRBJ1-1
TGTGCCATCAGTGCGCTCAGGGGTCCTGAAGCTTTCTTT
CAISALRGPEAFF